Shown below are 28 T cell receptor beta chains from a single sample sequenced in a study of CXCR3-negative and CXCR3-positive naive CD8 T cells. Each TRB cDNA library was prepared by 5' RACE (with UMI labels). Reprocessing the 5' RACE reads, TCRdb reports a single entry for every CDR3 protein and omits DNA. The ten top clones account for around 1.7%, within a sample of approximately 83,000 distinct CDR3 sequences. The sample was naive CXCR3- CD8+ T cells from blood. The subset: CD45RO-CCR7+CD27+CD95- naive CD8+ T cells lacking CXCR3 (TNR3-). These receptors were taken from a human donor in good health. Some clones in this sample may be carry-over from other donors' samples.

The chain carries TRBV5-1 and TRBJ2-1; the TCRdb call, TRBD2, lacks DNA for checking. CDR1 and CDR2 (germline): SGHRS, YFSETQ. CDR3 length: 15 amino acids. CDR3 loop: CASSQTATSYNEQFF.

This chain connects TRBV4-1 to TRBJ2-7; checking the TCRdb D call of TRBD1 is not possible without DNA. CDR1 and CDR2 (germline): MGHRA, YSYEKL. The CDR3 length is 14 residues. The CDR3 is CASSHRSADYEQYF.

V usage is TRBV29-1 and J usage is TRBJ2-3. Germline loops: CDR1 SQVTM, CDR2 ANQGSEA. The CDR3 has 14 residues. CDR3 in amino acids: CSVSEDVRADTQYF.

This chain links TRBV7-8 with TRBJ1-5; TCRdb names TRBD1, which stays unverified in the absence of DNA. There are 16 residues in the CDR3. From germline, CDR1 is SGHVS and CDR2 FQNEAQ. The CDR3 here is CASSLAGGQGGQPQHF.

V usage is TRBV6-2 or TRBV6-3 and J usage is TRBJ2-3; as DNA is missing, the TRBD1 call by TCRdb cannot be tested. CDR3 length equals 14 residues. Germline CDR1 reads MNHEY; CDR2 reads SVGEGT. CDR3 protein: CASSLTGEADTQYF.

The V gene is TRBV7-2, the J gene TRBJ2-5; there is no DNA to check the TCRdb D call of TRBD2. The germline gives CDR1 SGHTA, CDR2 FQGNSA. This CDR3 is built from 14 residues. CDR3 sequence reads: CASRKRPTWETQYF.

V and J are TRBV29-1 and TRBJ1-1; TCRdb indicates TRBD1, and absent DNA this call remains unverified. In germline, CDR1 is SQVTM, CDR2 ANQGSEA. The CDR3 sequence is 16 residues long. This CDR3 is CSSLGGDRDSRTEAFF.

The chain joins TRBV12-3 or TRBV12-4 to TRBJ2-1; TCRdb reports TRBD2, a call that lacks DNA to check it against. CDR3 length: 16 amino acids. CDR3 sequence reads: CASSLEGGGWYNEQFF.

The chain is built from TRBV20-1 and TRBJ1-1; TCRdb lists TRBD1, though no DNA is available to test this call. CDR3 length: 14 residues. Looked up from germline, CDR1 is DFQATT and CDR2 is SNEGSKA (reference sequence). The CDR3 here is CSARLPDRVTEAFF.

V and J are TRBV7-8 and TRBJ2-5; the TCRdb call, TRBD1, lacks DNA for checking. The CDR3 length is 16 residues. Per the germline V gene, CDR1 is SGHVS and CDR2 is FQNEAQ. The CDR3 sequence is CASDVAGLEYQETQYF.

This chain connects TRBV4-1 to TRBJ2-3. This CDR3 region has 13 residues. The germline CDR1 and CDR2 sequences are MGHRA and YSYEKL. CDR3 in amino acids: CASSQLNTDTQYF.

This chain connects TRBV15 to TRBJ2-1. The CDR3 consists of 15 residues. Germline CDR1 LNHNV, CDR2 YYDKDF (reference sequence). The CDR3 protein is CATSRETGNYNEQFF.

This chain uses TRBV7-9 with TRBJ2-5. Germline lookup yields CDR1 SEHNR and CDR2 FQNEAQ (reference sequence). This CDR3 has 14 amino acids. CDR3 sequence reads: CASSLQDYPETQYF.

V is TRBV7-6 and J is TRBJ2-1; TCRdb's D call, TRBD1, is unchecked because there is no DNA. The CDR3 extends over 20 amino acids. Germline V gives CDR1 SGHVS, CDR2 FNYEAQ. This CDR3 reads CASSLVPSQVRKSPSGEQFF.

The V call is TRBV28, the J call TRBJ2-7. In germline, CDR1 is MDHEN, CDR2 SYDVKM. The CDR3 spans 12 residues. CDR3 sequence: CASSFRRYEQYF.

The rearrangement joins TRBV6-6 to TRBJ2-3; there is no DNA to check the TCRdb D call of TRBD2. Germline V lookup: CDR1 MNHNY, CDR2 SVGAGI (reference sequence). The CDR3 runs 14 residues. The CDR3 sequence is CASSPRDLGDTQYF.

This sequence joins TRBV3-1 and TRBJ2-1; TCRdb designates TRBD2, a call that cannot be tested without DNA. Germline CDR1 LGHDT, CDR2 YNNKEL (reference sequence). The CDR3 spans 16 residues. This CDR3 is CASSWTSGRIYNEQFF.

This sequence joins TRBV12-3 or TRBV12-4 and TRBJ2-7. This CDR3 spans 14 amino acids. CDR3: CASRHLIVPYEQYF.

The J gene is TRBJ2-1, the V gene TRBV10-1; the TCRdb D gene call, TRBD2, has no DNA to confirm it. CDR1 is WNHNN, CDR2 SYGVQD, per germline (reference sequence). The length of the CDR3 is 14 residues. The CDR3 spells CASSGTSGIGEQFF.

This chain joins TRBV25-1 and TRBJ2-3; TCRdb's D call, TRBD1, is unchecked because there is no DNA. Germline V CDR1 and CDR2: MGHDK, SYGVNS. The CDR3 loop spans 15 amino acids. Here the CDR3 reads CASTPGDRVGDTQYF.

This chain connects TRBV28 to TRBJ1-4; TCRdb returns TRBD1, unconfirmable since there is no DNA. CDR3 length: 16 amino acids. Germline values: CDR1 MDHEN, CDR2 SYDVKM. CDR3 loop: CASSSQTGATNEKLFF.

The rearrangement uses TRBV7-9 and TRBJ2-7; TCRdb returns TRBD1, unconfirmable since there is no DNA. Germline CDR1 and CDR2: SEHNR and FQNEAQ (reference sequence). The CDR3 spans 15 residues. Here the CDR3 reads CASSNSETVAYEQYF. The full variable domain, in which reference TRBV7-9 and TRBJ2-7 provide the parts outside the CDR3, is DTGVSQNPRHKITKRGQNVTFRCDPISEHNRLYWYRQTLGQGPEFLTYFQNEAQLEKSRLLSDRFSAERPKGSFSTLEIQRTEQGDSAMYLCASSNSETVAYEQYFGPGTRLTVT.

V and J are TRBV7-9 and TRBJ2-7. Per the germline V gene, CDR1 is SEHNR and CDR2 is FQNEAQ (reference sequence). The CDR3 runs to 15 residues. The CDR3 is CASSQEGGNRFEQYF.

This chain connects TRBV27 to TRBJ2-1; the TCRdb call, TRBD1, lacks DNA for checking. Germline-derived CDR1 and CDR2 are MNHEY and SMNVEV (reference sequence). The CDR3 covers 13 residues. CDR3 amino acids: CASTSGYGNEQFF.

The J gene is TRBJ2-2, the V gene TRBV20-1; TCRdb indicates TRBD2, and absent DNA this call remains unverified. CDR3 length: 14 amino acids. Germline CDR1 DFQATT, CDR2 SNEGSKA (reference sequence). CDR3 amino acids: CSAPDSRGTGELFF.

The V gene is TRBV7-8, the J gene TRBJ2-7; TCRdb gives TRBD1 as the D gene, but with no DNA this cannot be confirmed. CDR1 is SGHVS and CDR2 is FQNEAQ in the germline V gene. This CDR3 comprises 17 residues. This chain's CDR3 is CASSPPKGNVISYEQYF.

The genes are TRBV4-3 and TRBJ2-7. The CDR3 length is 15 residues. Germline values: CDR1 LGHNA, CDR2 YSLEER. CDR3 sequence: CASSQEWTVTYEQYF.

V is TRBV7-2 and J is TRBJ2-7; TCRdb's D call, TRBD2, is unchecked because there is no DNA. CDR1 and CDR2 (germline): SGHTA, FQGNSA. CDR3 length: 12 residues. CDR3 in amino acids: CASSLTASEQYF.